The next 27 T cell receptor beta chains were all read from a single sample in a study of blood T cell repertoires in COVID-19. Measured with immunoSEQ multiplex PCR; TCRdb has only the in-frame clones, and not every one. The table lists about 49,000 clones, around 87% of them singletons, with approximately 4.7% in the top ten. The sequencing sample was made of peripheral blood. Source of these receptors: a human donor in a cohort sampled during active COVID-19.

CDR3 DNA sequence: TGTGCCAGCAGCCCCCGAGTCGGGTTTGGCACCGGGGAGCTGTTTTTT. Its protein product is CASSPRVGFGTGELFF. The chain employs TRBV13 and TRBJ2-2; the D is unclear. Trimming stripped 5 bases from V and 4 bases from J, with 17 bases between. This CDR3 contains 16 residues. Looked up from germline, CDR1 is PRHDT and CDR2 is FYEKMQ (reference sequence).

This rearrangement joins TRBV6-6 to TRBJ2-7; D perhaps matches TRBD2 (7 bases). V was pared by 0 bases and J by 3 bases, with 15 bases between. The V gene's germline CDR1 is MNHNY and CDR2 SVGAGI (reference sequence). The CDR3 consists of 16 residues. Here the CDR3 reads CASSYSGGAGFYEQYF. In DNA form, the CDR3 reads TGTGCCAGCAGTTACTCTGGGGGGGCGGGTTTCTACGAGCAGTACTTC.

The chain joins TRBV14 to TRBJ2-1; D ambiguous. CDR3 length equals 17 residues. Trimming cost V 2 bases and J 7 bases, with 21 bases left between them. The V gene's germline CDR1 is SGHDN and CDR2 FVKESK. The CDR3 DNA is TGTGCCAGCAGCCAAATGCCGAAGACTGGCGGTGGGAATGAGCAGTTCTTC. This codes for CASSQMPKTGGGNEQFF.

This rearrangement joins TRBV7-9 to TRBJ1-1; D uncertain. Germline lookup yields CDR1 SEHNR and CDR2 FQNEAQ (reference sequence). The V end lost 5 bases, the J end lost 0 bases, and 19 bases lay between the germline ends. This CDR3 spans 17 amino acids. The CDR3 nucleotides read TGTGCCAGCAGCCCCAGTTTGTTTGCAGACATGAACACTGAAGCTTTCTTT. Its translation: CASSPSLFADMNTEAFF.

This chain uses TRBV7-2 with TRBJ2-3; TRBD2 aligns across 9 bases. CDR3 size: 16 residues. CDR1 is SGHTA, CDR2 FQGNSA, per germline. The ends lost 4 bases at V and 9 bases at J; junction bases unmatched: 14. CDR3 sequence (DNA): TGTGCCAGCAGCTCTAGCGGGACCCCAGGGACGGGCACGCAGTATTTT. Translating it yields CASSSSGTPGTGTQYF.

In this sample, this clone turned up a few times. The chain joins TRBV30 to TRBJ1-1, with D maybe TRBD1 (6 bases). From germline, CDR1 is GTSNPN and CDR2 SVGIG (reference sequence). With 2 bases removed from V and 4 bases from J, the gap between germline ends came to 14 bases. This CDR3 has 14 residues. CDR3 DNA sequence: TGTGCCTGGAGTCCCCGGGGGGGCGGCACTGAAGCTTTCTTT. Encoded protein: CAWSPRGGGTEAFF.

The rearrangement links TRBV6-5 to TRBJ2-2, with 10 positions matching TRBD1. V was pared by 0 bases and J by 6 bases, with 1 base of the junction left unmatched. This CDR3 has 15 amino acids. Germline V gene data show CDR1 as MNHEY and CDR2 as SVGAGI. The CDR3 region has the DNA TGTGCCAGCAGTTACTCGGGGACAGGGGCCGGGGAGCTGTTTTTT. Protein sequence: CASSYSGTGAGELFF.

The chain couples TRBV27 to TRBJ2-3; 9 bases align to TRBD2. CDR1 MNHEY and CDR2 SMNVEV come from the germline V gene (reference sequence). This CDR3 is 15 amino acids long. Germline trimming cut 7 bases from V and 9 bases from J; bases unmatched to any gene: 14. The CDR3 reads CASNHREISGGTQYF. CDR3 bases: TGTGCCAGCAATCACAGGGAGATTAGCGGGGGAACGCAGTATTTT.

The rearrangement uses TRBV6-2 or TRBV6-3 and TRBJ2-7; 7 nucleotides line up with TRBD2. The germline V gene encodes CDR1 MNHEY and CDR2 SVGEGT. This CDR3 is 15 amino acids long. V lost 4 bases and J lost 0; bases outside the gene matches: 6. CDR3 amino acids: CASSWLAASSYEQYF. CDR3 DNA sequence: TGTGCCAGCAGTTGGCTAGCGGCGAGCTCCTACGAGCAGTACTTC.

The rearrangement joins TRBV12-3 or TRBV12-4 to TRBJ2-2; 9 nucleotides line up with TRBD2. J lost 2 bases, V lost 9 bases, and 1 base had no gene match. The CDR3 loop spans 13 amino acids. Here the CDR3 DNA reads TGTGCCAGTAGCGGGGGTAACACCGGGGAGCTGTTTTTT. Protein sequence: CASSGGNTGELFF.

The genes are TRBV11-1 and TRBJ1-1, with a weak D call TRBD1 (6 bases). Germline V gene lookup returns CDR1 SGHAT and CDR2 FQDESV (reference sequence). Trimming stripped 5 bases from V and 3 bases from J, with 10 bases between. This CDR3 spans 13 amino acids. In DNA, the CDR3 is TGTGCCAGCAGCCCAAACAGGGACACTGAAGCTTTCTTT. This sequence encodes CASSPNRDTEAFF.

V and J are TRBV5-1 and TRBJ2-7; D not resolved. This CDR3 has 14 amino acids. V was pared by 0 bases and J by 0 bases, with 7 bases between. From germline, CDR1 is SGHRS and CDR2 YFSETQ. The CDR3 region is CASSLGTASYEQYF. The DNA of the CDR3 is TGCGCCAGCAGCTTGGGAACAGCCTCCTACGAGCAGTACTTC.

The rearrangement joins TRBV2 to TRBJ1-5, with 7 bases that match TRBD1. The germline V gene has CDR1 SNHLY and CDR2 FYNNEI. V gave up 8 bases and J gave up 4 bases; unmatched junction bases: 11. There are 15 residues in the CDR3. The CDR3 DNA reads as TGTGCCAGCGGGTCAGGGGGTTCATTTAATCAGCCCCAGCATTTT. As protein: CASGSGGSFNQPQHF.

This chain links TRBV19 with TRBJ2-1; 8 bases fit TRBD2. The CDR3 runs 14 residues. Per the germline V gene, CDR1 is LNHDA and CDR2 is SQIVND (reference sequence). The V gene end was trimmed by 7 bases and the J gene end by 4 bases; junction bases not matched to a gene: 6. The CDR3 nucleotides are TGTGCCAGTACCCCGGGGACTAGATACAATGAGCAGTTCTTC. Its translation: CASTPGTRYNEQFF.

The chain joins TRBV28 to TRBJ2-1; 9 bases fit TRBD2. Germline CDR1 is MDHEN and CDR2 is SYDVKM. The CDR3 is 15 amino acids. Unmatched junction bases numbered 4, after V lost 6 bases and J lost 1 base. The CDR3 nucleotides are TGTGCCAGCAGATCTAGCGGGACTTCCTACAATGAGCAGTTCTTC. Encoded protein: CASRSSGTSYNEQFF.

This clone was seen once. The rearrangement joins TRBV6-5 to TRBJ2-2; TRBD2 matches at 13 bases. This CDR3 comprises 15 residues. J was trimmed by 7 bases and V by 5 bases; bases with no gene match: 4. The germline V gene has CDR1 MNHEY and CDR2 SVGAGI. CDR3 protein: CASSQLAGGLGELFF. CDR3 DNA sequence: TGTGCCAGCAGTCAACTAGCGGGAGGGCTCGGGGAGCTGTTTTTT.

This chain connects TRBV6-5 to TRBJ2-5; 7 bases agree with TRBD1. The CDR3 spans 15 residues. J gave up 0 bases and V 0 bases, and 1 base lay outside the gene matches. Germline values: CDR1 MNHEY, CDR2 SVGAGI. The CDR3 loop reads CASSYSTGYQETQYF. CDR3 coding DNA: TGTGCCAGCAGTTACTCGACAGGGTACCAAGAGACCCAGTACTTC.

The J gene is TRBJ1-6, the V gene TRBV25-1; maybe TRBD1 (6 bases). V lost 3 bases, J lost 6 bases, and 9 bases lay in between. The germline V gene has CDR1 MGHDK and CDR2 SYGVNS. This CDR3 is built from 14 residues. For the CDR3, the DNA is TGTGCCAGCAGTGACCTAGGGGGTAATTCACCCCTCCACTTT. Translated: CASSDLGGNSPLHF.

V and J are TRBV5-1 and TRBJ1-2, with D possibly being TRBD1 (5 bases). CDR1 is SGHRS, CDR2 YFSETQ, per germline. The CDR3 totals 17 residues. Trimming removed 1 base at V and 6 bases at J, with 22 bases between. This chain's CDR3 is CASSLSTSVAGIDGYTF. The CDR3 coding sequence is TGCGCCAGCAGCTTGTCTACGTCCGTGGCAGGGATCGATGGCTACACCTTC.

The sample holds a few counts of this clone. The chain employs TRBV4-2 and TRBJ2-7; tentative D call: TRBD2 (6 bases). This CDR3 comprises 13 residues. Germline-derived CDR1 and CDR2 are LGHNA and YNFKEQ. V lost 2 bases to trimming and J lost 4 bases, with 9 bases between them. The chain's CDR3 is CASSQPGGYEQYF. The DNA of the CDR3 is TGTGCCAGCAGCCAACCTGGAGGGTACGAGCAGTACTTC.

This clone turned up a few times. This chain uses TRBV5-4 with TRBJ2-5; 8 nucleotides align to TRBD1. Germline-derived CDR1 and CDR2 are SGHNT and YYREEE (reference sequence). The CDR3 spans 15 residues. The ends lost 4 bases at V and 7 bases at J; junction bases unmatched: 12. This CDR3 reads CASSDGQGRLGTQYF. In DNA form, the CDR3 reads TGTGCCAGCAGCGACGGACAGGGCCGCTTGGGGACCCAGTACTTC.

The gene calls are TRBV3-1 (or the pseudogene TRBV3-2) and TRBJ1-1; D unclear. The germline V gene has CDR1 LGHDT and CDR2 YNNKEL (reference sequence). V gave up 2 bases and J gave up 2 bases, with 6 bases separating them. The CDR3 consists of 13 residues. CDR3 residues: CASSQSVNTEAFF. The CDR3 DNA reads as TGTGCCAGCAGCCAATCGGTAAACACTGAAGCTTTCTTT.

The gene calls are TRBV29-1 and TRBJ1-1, with D hard to call. The CDR3 covers 12 residues. Germline lookup yields CDR1 SQVTM and CDR2 ANQGSEA. The ends were cut back, 4 bases at V and 1 base at J, with 7 bases in the middle. Here the CDR3 reads CSVGHQNTEAFF. The DNA of the CDR3 is TGCAGCGTTGGACACCAGAACACTGAAGCTTTCTTT.

The rearrangement joins TRBV5-8 to TRBJ2-4, with TRBD1 identical over 8 bases. The ends lost 4 bases at V and 6 bases at J; junction bases unmatched: 6. Germline V gene lookup returns CDR1 SGHTS and CDR2 YDEGEE. The length of the CDR3 is 14 residues. The CDR3 is CASSVRGRRNIQYF. DNA for the CDR3: TGTGCCAGCAGCGTCAGGGGGCGCCGAAACATTCAGTACTTC.

The chain is built from TRBV7-3 and TRBJ2-3; tentative D call: TRBD2 (6 bases). Per the germline V gene, CDR1 is SGHTA and CDR2 is FQGTGA. The CDR3 runs to 14 residues. This CDR3 reads CASALASSTDTQYF. In nucleotides, the CDR3 is TGTGCTTCGGCCCTAGCGTCAAGCACAGATACGCAGTATTTT.

On this clone: The sample contains more than one DNA sequence encoding this CDR3. The J gene is TRBJ2-5, the V gene TRBV5-1, with TRBD1 matching over 11 bases. Per germline, CDR1 SGHRS and CDR2 YFSETQ. The CDR3 loop spans 13 amino acids. Trimming cost V 4 bases and J 5 bases; bases outside gene matches: 1. The CDR3 nucleotides are TGCGCCAGCAGCCGGGACAGGGGGGAGACCCAGTACTTC. It specifies CASSRDRGETQYF. The full variable domain, with the rest looked up from reference TRBV5-1 and TRBJ2-5, is KAGVTQTPRYLIKTRGQQVTLSCSPISGHRSVSWYQQTPGQGLQFLFEYFSETQRNKGNFPGRFSGRQFSNSRSEMNVSTLELGDSALYLCASSRDRGETQYFGPGTRLLVL.

V and J are TRBV30 and TRBJ1-2, with TRBD1 matching 7 bases. The CDR3 has 16 amino acids. With 2 bases clipped from V and 2 bases from J, the junction kept 11 bases outside the gene matches. Germline CDR1 and CDR2: GTSNPN and SVGIG (reference sequence). This CDR3 is CAWSPQGVRVNYGYTF. The CDR3 coding sequence is TGTGCCTGGAGTCCGCAGGGGGTTAGGGTGAACTATGGCTACACCTTC. Filled out from reference TRBV30 and TRBJ1-2, the complete variable domain reads SQTIHQWPATLVQPVGSPLSLECTVEGTSNPNLYWYRQAAGRGLQLLFYSVGIGQISSEVPQNLSASRPQDRQFILSSKKLLLSDSGFYLCAWSPQGVRVNYGYTFGSGTRLTVV.